This T cell receptor (beta chain) was recovered during a study of blood T cells in healthy people across ages. General study results and limits: The recorded TCR beta diversity per million T cells decreased in a roughly linear manner with age.

Trimming pared 4 bases from V and 4 bases from J, leaving 17 bases between. This CDR3 has 15 amino acids. Germline V gives CDR1 MGHRA, CDR2 YSYEKL. Primers used in a second PCR of about 7 to 12 cycles were a sample-barcoded 5' primer and a J-beta primer mix. TCRdb re-derived calls from the 5' RACE reads in MiXCR, one entry per CDR3 protein. The sample yields hundreds of thousands of distinct CDR3 sequences, 27% seen once. This clonotype was detected a few times. Its specificity is unknown. V usage is TRBV4-1 and J usage is TRBJ2-7, with a weak D call TRBD1 (5 bases). The TCR was taken from a woman in her seventies in good health. Sequenced sample: blood. The CDR3 coding sequence is TGCGCCAGCAGCCTTTCAGGGAACCACAATTACGAGCAGTACTTC. Translating it yields CASSLSGNHNYEQYF.